The present T cell receptor beta chain was sequenced within a study of T cell repertoires in cytomegalovirus infection. Study context: In public TCR beta signatures, there were indications of both CMV infection and matching HLA type. Study-wide results and limits: Predominance within the ex vivo response was attributable to HLA-C-restricted CMV-specific TCR beta clonotypes. Cumulative frequency of public TCR beta families picked out carriers of CMV plus the relevant HLA.

Using its own MiXCR run on the reads, TCRdb lists one record per CDR3 protein. The repertoire consists of approximately 630,000 distinct CDR3 sequences, with approximately 24% occurring once and the leading ten covering approximately 8%. The CDR3 sequence is 16 residues long. CDR1 is SGDLS and CDR2 is YYNGEE in the germline V gene. The V end lost 0 bases, the J end lost 2 bases, and 13 bases lay between the germline ends. A single count supports this clonotype. The target antigen is unknown. The sample was CD8+ T cells from PBMCs. The chain couples TRBV9 to TRBJ2-3, with D possibly TRBD2 on 5 matching bases. The source is a human donor in good health (CMV status not recorded). Some clones in this sample may be carry-over from other donors' samples. CDR3 bases: TGTGCCAGCAGCGTAGTCGGCGGGTTGATCACAGATACGCAGTATTTT. It yields the protein CASSVVGGLITDTQYF.